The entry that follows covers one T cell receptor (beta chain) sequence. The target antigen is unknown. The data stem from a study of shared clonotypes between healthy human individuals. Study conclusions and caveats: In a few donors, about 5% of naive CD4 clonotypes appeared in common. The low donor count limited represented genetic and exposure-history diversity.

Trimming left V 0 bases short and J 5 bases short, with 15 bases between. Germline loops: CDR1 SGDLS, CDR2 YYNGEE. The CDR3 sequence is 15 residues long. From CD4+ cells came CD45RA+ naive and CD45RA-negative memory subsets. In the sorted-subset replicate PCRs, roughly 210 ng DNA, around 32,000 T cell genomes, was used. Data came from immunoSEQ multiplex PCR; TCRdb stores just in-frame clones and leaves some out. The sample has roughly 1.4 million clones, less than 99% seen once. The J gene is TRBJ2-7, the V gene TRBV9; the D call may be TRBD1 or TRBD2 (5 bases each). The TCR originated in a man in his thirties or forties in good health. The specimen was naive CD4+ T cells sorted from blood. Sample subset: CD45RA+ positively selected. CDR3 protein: CASSVGFGATHEQYF. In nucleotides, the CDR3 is TGTGCCAGCAGCGTAGGTTTCGGGGCAACCCACGAGCAGTACTTC.